This TCR beta chain derives from a study of T cell repertoires in cytomegalovirus infection. The overall study: Public TCR beta signatures were indicative of both CMV infection and a matching HLA type.

This clonotype was detected ten times or more. Its matching antigen is unknown. TCRdb reprocessed the reads via MiXCR and lists one record per CDR3 protein. Of about 140,000 distinct CDR3 sequences in the sample, about 6.5% were seen once. Study-wide findings and caveats: Identification of carriers of CMV plus the relevant HLA was performed using cumulative public TCR beta family frequency. HLA-C-restricted TCR beta clonotypes specific for CMV led the ex vivo response.

Germline CDR1 and CDR2: SGHTA and FQGNSA. Germline trimming cut 3 bases from V and 7 bases from J; bases unmatched to any gene: 4. The CDR3 is 15 residues long. V gene TRBV7-2 combines with J gene TRBJ2-5; TRBD2 agrees at 14 bases. The sequence came from a human donor in good health (CMV status not recorded). Some clones in this sample may be carry-over from other donors' samples. Sample: PBMCs. DNA of the CDR3: TGTGCCAGCAGCTTGGGACTAGCGGGGGTATTGACCCAGTACTTC. Protein: CASSLGLAGVLTQYF.